The next 29 T cell receptor beta chains were all read from a single sample in a study of cytomegalovirus exposure and HLA in healthy donors (dated by TCRdb to the late 2010s). Preparation of the library involved the immunoSEQ multiplex PCR assay. For the multiplex PCR, a mixture combining 60 forward primers for TCR Vbeta segments and 13 reverse primers for TCR Jbeta segments was used. What TCRdb holds here is the immuneACCESS table cut down to in-frame rearrangements. Part of the clones is not present; checked against another copy, under half of the missing clones reflect an unresolved V gene, and the others are unexplained. For this sample there are 310,000 or so clones; about 90% appear just once. The ten largest make up less than 2.5% of the sample. Sequenced: PBMCs. These receptors were taken from a woman between 18 and 30 years old in good health and CMV-seronegative.

This sequence joins TRBV18 and TRBJ2-5; possible D gene TRBD1, 6 bases. V was cut by 6 bases and J by 1 base, with 18 bases left in between. The V gene's germline CDR1 is KGHSH and CDR2 LQKENI. The CDR3 length is 16 residues. CDR3: CASSRSFTGIQETQYF. The CDR3, as DNA: TGTGCCAGCTCTCGATCCTTTACAGGGATCCAAGAGACCCAGTACTTC.

The V gene is TRBV28, the J gene TRBJ2-5; perhaps TRBD1 as D (6 bases). Germline V CDR1 and CDR2: MDHEN, SYDVKM. The CDR3 loop spans 16 amino acids. V gave up 2 bases and J gave up 2 bases, with 15 bases separating them. The CDR3 region is CASSLRRQVGQETQYF. The DNA for the CDR3 is TGTGCCAGCAGTTTACGACGACAGGTTGGTCAAGAGACCCAGTACTTC.

The V call is TRBV27, the J call TRBJ1-2; no clear D gene. Per germline, CDR1 MNHEY and CDR2 SMNVEV (reference sequence). The CDR3 sequence is 12 residues long. Trimming removed 6 bases from V and 0 bases from J, with 5 bases in between. In nucleotides, the CDR3 is TGTGCCAGCAGCGGGGCTAACTATGGCTACACCTTC. This translates into CASSGANYGYTF.

In the case of this clone: A junction end diverges from the germline sequence, so it may reflect a read error. This rearrangement joins TRBV7-9 to TRBJ2-7; TRBD1 agrees at 7 bases. In germline, CDR1 is SEHNR, CDR2 FQNEAQ (reference sequence). This CDR3 has 14 residues. CDR3 bases: TGTTCCAGCAGCCCCCCCGGGACAGTCTACGAGCAGTACTTC. It encodes CSSSPPGTVYEQYF.

This clone was counted between two and nine times. The rearrangement joins TRBV18 to TRBJ1-1; 10 nucleotides match TRBD1. The CDR3 contains 14 residues. Germline V gene data show CDR1 as KGHSH and CDR2 as LQKENI. Germline trimming cut 3 bases from V and 6 bases from J; bases unmatched to any gene: 4. CDR3 loop: CASSPTGGAAEAFF. In DNA form, the CDR3 reads TGTGCCAGCTCACCGACAGGGGGCGCCGCTGAAGCTTTCTTT.

The genes are TRBV27 and TRBJ1-6; D gene unclear. The V end lost 2 bases, the J end lost 5 bases, and 4 bases lay between the germline ends. Germline CDR1 is MNHEY and CDR2 is SMNVEV (reference sequence). The CDR3 is made up of 13 amino acids. CDR3 in DNA: TGTGCCAGCAGTTTACCAAATAATTCACCCCTCCACTTT. Translating it yields CASSLPNNSPLHF.

The chain uses TRBV2 and TRBJ2-7; 8 bases line up with TRBD1. The germline V gene has CDR1 SNHLY and CDR2 FYNNEI. This CDR3 has 18 amino acids. The trim removed 2 bases at V and 2 bases at J, leaving 14 bases unmatched. The DNA of the CDR3 is TGTGCCAGCAGTGAATATATGGGGATATGGGACAGGCCCTACGAGCAGTACTTC. Translated, it gives CASSEYMGIWDRPYEQYF.

The chain carries TRBV5-1 and TRBJ2-3; D gene uncertain. The germline V gene has CDR1 SGHRS and CDR2 YFSETQ. The V and J ends lost 1 base and 2 bases respectively, with 11 bases between them. This CDR3 spans 15 amino acids. The CDR3 here is CASSLSRSVTDTQYF. CDR3 DNA: TGCGCCAGCAGCTTGAGTCGGTCGGTCACAGATACGCAGTATTTT.

This clone was seen a single time. The chain recombines TRBV2 with TRBJ1-1; no definite D call. Trimming cost V 1 base and J 7 bases, with 10 bases left between them. The germline V gene has CDR1 SNHLY and CDR2 FYNNEI. The CDR3 spans 13 residues. The CDR3 bases are TGTGCCAGCAGTGAAGGGGGAGCAAGTGAAGCTTTCTTT. Encoded protein: CASSEGGASEAFF.

V gene TRBV7-9 combines with J gene TRBJ1-1; TRBD1 agrees at 8 bases. J lost 1 base, V lost 5 bases, and 6 bases had no gene match. CDR1 and CDR2 (germline): SEHNR, FQNEAQ (reference sequence). CDR3 size: 15 residues. The CDR3 loop reads CASSGTQGENTEAFF. DNA for the CDR3: TGTGCCAGCAGCGGAACACAGGGGGAGAACACTGAAGCTTTCTTT.

This chain connects TRBV5-3 to TRBJ1-5; 8 bases align to TRBD1. TRBV5-3 is assigned to the ORF class and has an uncertain function. With 4 bases clipped from V and 5 bases from J, the junction kept 5 bases outside the gene matches. The CDR3 length is 14 residues. The CDR3 nucleotides are TGTGCCAGAAGCCCAGGGGGCTCGTATCAGCCCCAGCATTTT. Amino acids: CARSPGGSYQPQHF.

V gene TRBV25-1 combines with J gene TRBJ1-1, with TRBD1 matching over 8 bases. CDR3 length equals 13 residues. Germline-derived CDR1 and CDR2 are MGHDK and SYGVNS. With V trimmed by 5 bases and J by 4 bases, 3 bases remained unmatched. The CDR3 is CASSQGASTEAFF. The CDR3 nucleotides are TGTGCCAGCAGTCAGGGGGCGAGCACTGAAGCTTTCTTT.

V usage is TRBV10-3 and J usage is TRBJ1-2; D gene ambiguous. CDR3 length: 13 amino acids. Trimming cost V 4 bases and J 9 bases, with 15 bases left between them. CDR1 ENHRY and CDR2 SYGVKD come from the germline V gene. CDR3 protein: CAISATVSRSYTF. CDR3 bases: TGTGCCATCAGTGCCACAGTAAGTCGGAGCTACACCTTC.

The J gene is TRBJ1-1, the V gene TRBV11-3; 11 nucleotides agree with TRBD1. V shed 5 bases, J shed 4 bases, and the junction held 6 bases outside the gene matches. In germline, CDR1 is SGHNT, CDR2 YENEEA. The CDR3 has 15 residues. The DNA for the CDR3 is TGTGCCAGCAGCCGGACAGGGGGCGAAGGCACTGAAGCTTTCTTT. Its translation: CASSRTGGEGTEAFF. Variable domain in full (rest from reference TRBV11-3 and TRBJ1-1): EAGVVQSPRYKIIEKKQPVAFWCNPISGHNTLYWYLQNLGQGPELLIRYENEEAVDDSQLPKDRFSAERLKGVDSTLKIQPAELGDSAVYLCASSRTGGEGTEAFFGQGTRLTVV.

V and J are TRBV6-6 and TRBJ2-7, with D unresolved. The CDR3 spans 13 residues. CDR1 and CDR2 from the germline V gene are MNHNY and SVGAGI (reference sequence). Trimming removed 6 bases from V and 3 bases from J, with 12 bases in between. CDR3 sequence (DNA): TGTGCCAGCAGCGGCGGTGGGTACTACGAGCAGTACTTC. This translates into CASSGGGYYEQYF.

The chain is built from TRBV10-2 and TRBJ2-2; TRBD2 aligns across 14 bases. The length of the CDR3 is 16 residues. Looked up from germline, CDR1 is WSHSY and CDR2 is SAAADI. The DNA of the CDR3 is TGCGCGACTAGCGGGGGGGCCCGGGAGGACACCGGGGAGCTGTTTTTT. It translates to CATSGGAREDTGELFF.

The V and J genes are TRBV19 and TRBJ1-2, with D maybe TRBD1 (5 bases). With 3 bases removed from V and 10 bases from J, the gap between germline ends came to 18 bases. Germline lookup yields CDR1 LNHDA and CDR2 SQIVND (reference sequence). The CDR3 extends over 14 amino acids. CDR3 nucleotides: TGTGCCAGTAGTATGGGGCGTGATGGACAATCCTACACCTTC. Translation: CASSMGRDGQSYTF.

This rearrangement joins TRBV9 to TRBJ2-7; the D gene is possibly TRBD1 (6 bases). Germline V lookup: CDR1 SGDLS, CDR2 YYNGEE. Trimming shortened V by 4 bases and J by 0 bases, and 17 bases separated the two germline ends. The CDR3 totals 16 residues. Written as DNA, the CDR3 is TGTGCCAGCAGCCCACTTTCCAGGGGCAACTCCTACGAGCAGTACTTC. Protein sequence: CASSPLSRGNSYEQYF.

V usage is TRBV4-1 and J usage is TRBJ2-5; 8 bases align to TRBD2. The CDR3 totals 17 residues. V shed 2 bases, J shed 3 bases, and the junction held 11 bases outside the gene matches. From germline, CDR1 is MGHRA and CDR2 YSYEKL. The chain's CDR3 is CASSQSEASGWEETQYF. DNA for the CDR3: TGCGCCAGCAGCCAATCGGAGGCTAGCGGGTGGGAAGAGACCCAGTACTTC.

The chain couples TRBV10-3 to TRBJ2-7; D gene unclear. The V gene lost 3 bases and the J gene lost 5 bases, with 5 bases spanning the gap. The germline gives CDR1 ENHRY, CDR2 SYGVKD. This CDR3 spans 11 amino acids. As DNA, the CDR3 is TGTGCCATCAGTGATATAAACGAGCAGTACTTC. It codes for CAISDINEQYF.

The chain employs TRBV12-5 and TRBJ2-2; D perhaps matches TRBD2 (8 bases). Germline V gives CDR1 LGHNT, CDR2 FRNRAP. The V end was cut by 11 bases, the J end by 0 bases, with 13 bases between. This CDR3 region has 14 residues. The CDR3 bases are TGTGCTTGCGGGGGGACAGCGAACACCGGGGAGCTGTTTTTT. It is translated as CACGGTANTGELFF.

This clone was counted once. This rearrangement joins TRBV30 to TRBJ2-1; 9 bases are shared with TRBD2. Germline V gene data show CDR1 as GTSNPN and CDR2 as SVGIG (reference sequence). CDR3 length: 13 residues. The trim removed 4 bases at V and 4 bases at J, leaving 2 bases unmatched. CDR3 protein: CAWTSGVYNEQFF. The CDR3 DNA follows: TGTGCCTGGACTAGCGGGGTATACAATGAGCAGTTCTTC.

This clone appeared a few times. The CDR3 loop reads CASSEQGQNYEQYF. CDR3 DNA: TGTGCCAGCAGTGAACAGGGACAGAACTACGAGCAGTACTTC. J is TRBJ2-7 and V is TRBV6-5; 7 bases are a match to TRBD1. From germline, CDR1 is MNHEY and CDR2 SVGAGI. Unmatched junction bases numbered 7, after V lost 5 bases and J lost 3 bases. The CDR3 covers 14 residues.

This clone was recorded only once. The gene calls are TRBV9 and TRBJ2-7; 8 positions match TRBD1. J lost 3 bases, V lost 3 bases, and 8 bases had no gene match. The CDR3 sequence is 15 residues long. Germline lookup yields CDR1 SGDLS and CDR2 YYNGEE. The CDR3 nucleotides read TGTGCCAGCAGCGACGGACAGGGATCCTTCTACGAGCAGTACTTC. Its protein is CASSDGQGSFYEQYF.

CDR3 amino acids: CAWTLGGEETQYF. CDR3 in DNA: TGTGCCTGGACCCTGGGGGGGGAAGAGACCCAGTACTTC. The chain carries TRBV30 and TRBJ2-5; 7 nucleotides agree with TRBD2. Unmatched junction bases numbered 5, after V lost 4 bases and J lost 3 bases. CDR3 length: 13 amino acids. Germline values: CDR1 GTSNPN, CDR2 SVGIG (reference sequence).

This sequence joins TRBV11-2 and TRBJ2-7; D possibly corresponds to TRBD1 (6 bases). The V gene's germline CDR1 is SGHAT and CDR2 FQNNGV. Trimming removed 0 bases from V and 7 bases from J, with 16 bases in between. CDR3 length equals 15 residues. As DNA, the CDR3 is TGTGCCAGCAGCTTAGATCAGGGGCTTATGGGAGAGCAGTACTTC. As protein: CASSLDQGLMGEQYF.

The V call is TRBV6-5, the J call TRBJ1-5; D gene uncertain. The CDR3 contains 14 residues. V was cut by 0 bases and J by 6 bases, with 9 bases left in between. Germline-derived CDR1 and CDR2 are MNHEY and SVGAGI. The CDR3 here is CASSYSVRSQPQHF. The CDR3 coding sequence is TGTGCCAGCAGTTACTCGGTCAGGTCTCAGCCCCAGCATTTT.

J is TRBJ2-4 and V is TRBV18, with TRBD2 matching 7 bases. Germline V gene sequence: CDR1 KGHSH, CDR2 LQKENI. The CDR3 length is 16 residues. J lost 7 bases, V lost 4 bases, and 13 bases had no gene match. For the CDR3, the DNA is TGTGCCAGCTCACAATCCGGGGGGTCGGGCTGGAACATTCAGTACTTC. This translates into CASSQSGGSGWNIQYF. The whole variable domain, filled in from reference TRBV18 and TRBJ2-4, reads NAGVMQNPRHLVRRRGQEARLRCSPMKGHSHVYWYRQLPEEGLKFMVYLQKENIIDESGMPKERFSAEFPKEGPSILRIQQVVRGDSAAYFCASSQSGGSGWNIQYFGAGTRLSVL.

CDR3 DNA sequence: TGTGCCTGGACGGGGGGGCCCACAGATACGCAGTATTTT. Translating it yields CAWTGGPTDTQYF. The chain uses TRBV30 and TRBJ2-3; 8 nucleotides line up with TRBD2. CDR3 size: 13 residues. Trimming removed 4 bases from V and 2 bases from J; junction bases left unmatched: 2. The germline V gene has CDR1 GTSNPN and CDR2 SVGIG (reference sequence).